The sequence of this T cell receptor beta chain was determined in a study of response to subunit inactivated influenza vaccine. This CDR3 spans 15 amino acids. Trimming took 4 bases from V and 3 from J, leaving 15 bases between them. Germline V CDR1 and CDR2: MNHNS, SASEGT. TCRdb called the RT-PCR reads again in MiXCR, with one record for every CDR3 protein. The table includes a few hundred thousand distinct CDR3 sequences, about 10% detected once. A single count supports this clonotype. The same data also went into a second study, on T cells expressing NK-cell markers. This second report adds: UMIs accompanied the 5'RACE template switching by which TCR beta cDNA was made. TCR beta repertoires came from sorted CD3+CD56+NKG2C+, CD3+CD56+NKG2C- and CD3+CD56-NKG2C+ T cells. The authors sequenced eight donors, of whom seven were HCMV-seropositive and one was seronegative. Restriction of the sorted population to alpha-beta TCR T cells was achieved in several experiments with an anti-gamma-delta TCR antibody. Where a handful of donors were concerned, these clonotypes also led the CD3+CD56-NKG2C+ fraction.

The V gene is TRBV6-1, the J gene TRBJ1-1; D is possibly TRBD1 (5 bases). The sample consisted of PBMCs from blood, taken on the day of vaccination. This TCR was sampled from a man aged 50 to 60 who received an inactivated influenza vaccine. This chain's CDR3 is CASSVGPEGYTEAFF. CDR3 bases: TGTGCCAGCAGTGTTGGCCCTGAGGGGTACACTGAAGCTTTCTTT.